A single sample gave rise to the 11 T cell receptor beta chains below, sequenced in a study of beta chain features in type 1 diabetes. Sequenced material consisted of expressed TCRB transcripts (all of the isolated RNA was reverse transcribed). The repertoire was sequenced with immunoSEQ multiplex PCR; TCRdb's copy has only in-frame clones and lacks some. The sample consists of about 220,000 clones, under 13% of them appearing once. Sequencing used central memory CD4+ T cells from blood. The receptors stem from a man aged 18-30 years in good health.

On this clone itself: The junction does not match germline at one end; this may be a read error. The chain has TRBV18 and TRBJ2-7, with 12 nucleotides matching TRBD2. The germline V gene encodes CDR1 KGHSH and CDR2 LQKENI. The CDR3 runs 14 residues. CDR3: CASSPLAGGGEQYF. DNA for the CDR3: TGTGCCAGCTCCCCACTAGCGGGAGGAGGGGAGCAGTACTTC.

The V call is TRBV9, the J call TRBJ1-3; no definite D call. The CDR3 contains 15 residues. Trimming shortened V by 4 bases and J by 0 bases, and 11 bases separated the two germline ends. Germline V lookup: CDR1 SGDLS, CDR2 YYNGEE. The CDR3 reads CASSPNFFSGNTIYF. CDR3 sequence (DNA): TGTGCCAGCAGCCCCAATTTCTTCTCTGGAAACACCATATATTTT.

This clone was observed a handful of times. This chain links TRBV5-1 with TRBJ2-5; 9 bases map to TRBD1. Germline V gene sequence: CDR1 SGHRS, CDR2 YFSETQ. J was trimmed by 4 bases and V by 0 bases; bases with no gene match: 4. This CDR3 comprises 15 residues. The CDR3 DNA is TGCGCCAGCAGCTTGGCCGGGACAGGGCGAGAGACCCAGTACTTC. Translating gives CASSLAGTGRETQYF.

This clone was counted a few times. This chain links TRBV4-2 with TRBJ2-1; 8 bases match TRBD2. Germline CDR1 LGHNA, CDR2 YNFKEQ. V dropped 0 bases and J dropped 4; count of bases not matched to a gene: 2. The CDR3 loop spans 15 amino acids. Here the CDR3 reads CASSQETSGYNEQFF. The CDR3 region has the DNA TGTGCCAGCAGCCAAGAAACTAGCGGTTACAATGAGCAGTTCTTC.

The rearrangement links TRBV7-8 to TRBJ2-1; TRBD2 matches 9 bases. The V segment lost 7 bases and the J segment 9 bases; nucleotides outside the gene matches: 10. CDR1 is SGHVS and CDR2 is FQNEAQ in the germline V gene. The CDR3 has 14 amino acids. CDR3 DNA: TGTGCCAGCATCGAGCGGGAGGCTCCCATTGAGCAGTTCTTC. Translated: CASIEREAPIEQFF.

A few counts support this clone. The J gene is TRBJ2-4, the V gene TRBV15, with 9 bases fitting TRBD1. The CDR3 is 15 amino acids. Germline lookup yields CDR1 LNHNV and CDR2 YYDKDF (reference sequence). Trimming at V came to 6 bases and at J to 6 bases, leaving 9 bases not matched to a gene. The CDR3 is CATRAGQGGGNIQYF. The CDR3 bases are TGTGCCACCAGGGCGGGACAGGGCGGGGGAAACATTCAGTACTTC.

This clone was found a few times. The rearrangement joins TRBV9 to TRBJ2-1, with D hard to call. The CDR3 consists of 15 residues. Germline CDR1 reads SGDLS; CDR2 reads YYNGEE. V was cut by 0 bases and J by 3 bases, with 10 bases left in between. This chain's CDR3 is CASSVDWANYNEQFF. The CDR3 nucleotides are TGTGCCAGCAGCGTAGATTGGGCCAACTACAATGAGCAGTTCTTC.

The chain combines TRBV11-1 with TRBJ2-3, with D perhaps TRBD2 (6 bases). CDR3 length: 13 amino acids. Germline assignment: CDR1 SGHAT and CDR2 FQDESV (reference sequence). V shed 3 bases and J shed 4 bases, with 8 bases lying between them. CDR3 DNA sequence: TGTGCCAGCAGCTTGGGACTTTCAGATACGCAGTATTTT. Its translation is CASSLGLSDTQYF.

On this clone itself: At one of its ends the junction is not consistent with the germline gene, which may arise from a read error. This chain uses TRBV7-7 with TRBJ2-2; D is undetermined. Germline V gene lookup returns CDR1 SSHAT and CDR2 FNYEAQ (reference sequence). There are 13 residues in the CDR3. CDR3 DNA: TGTGCTAGCAGCTTAGTCCCAGTCGGGGAGCTGTTTTTT. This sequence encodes CASSLVPVGELFF.

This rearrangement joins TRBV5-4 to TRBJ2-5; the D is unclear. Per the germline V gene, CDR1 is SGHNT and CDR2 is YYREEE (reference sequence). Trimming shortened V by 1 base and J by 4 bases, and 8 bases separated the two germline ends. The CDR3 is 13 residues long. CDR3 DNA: TGTGCCAGCAGCTTGCGGCCTGGAGAGACCCAGTACTTC. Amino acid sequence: CASSLRPGETQYF.

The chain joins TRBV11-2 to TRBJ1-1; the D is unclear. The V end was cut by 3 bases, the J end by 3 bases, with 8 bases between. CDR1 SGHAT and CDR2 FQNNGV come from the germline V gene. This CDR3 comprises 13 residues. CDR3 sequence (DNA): TGTGCCAGCAGCTTCGTGTTGGACACTGAAGCTTTCTTT. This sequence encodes CASSFVLDTEAFF.